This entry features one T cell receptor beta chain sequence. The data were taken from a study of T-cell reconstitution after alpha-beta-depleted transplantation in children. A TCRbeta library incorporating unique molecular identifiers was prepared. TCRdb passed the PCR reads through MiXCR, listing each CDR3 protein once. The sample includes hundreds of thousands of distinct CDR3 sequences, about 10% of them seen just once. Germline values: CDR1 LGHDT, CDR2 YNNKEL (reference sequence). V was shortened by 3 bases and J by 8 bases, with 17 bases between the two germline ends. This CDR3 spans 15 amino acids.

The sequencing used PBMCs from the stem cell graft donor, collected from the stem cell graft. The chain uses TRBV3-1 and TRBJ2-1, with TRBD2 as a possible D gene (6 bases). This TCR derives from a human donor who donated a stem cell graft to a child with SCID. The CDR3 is CASSQGDFLADEQFF. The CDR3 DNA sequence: TGTGCCAGCAGCCAGGGGGACTTCTTGGCCGATGAGCAGTTCTTC.